This TCR beta chain was profiled in a study of shared clonotypes between healthy human individuals. TCRdb's copy holds only in-frame clones and misses some; the assay was immunoSEQ multiplex PCR. The table lists around 2.5 million clones, 80% to 95% of them singletons. Trimming shortened V by 2 bases and J by 7 bases, and 22 bases separated the two germline ends. Germline loops: CDR1 SGDLS, CDR2 YYNGEE. CDR3 length: 16 residues. This TCR came from a man between 18 and 29 years old in good health. Some clones in this sample may be carry-over from other donors' samples. Sequencing input: naive CD4+ T cells from PBMCs. This sample's subset: CD45RA+ positively selected. J is TRBJ2-7 and V is TRBV9; D perhaps matches TRBD2 (5 bases). DNA for the CDR3: TGTGCCAGCAGCGTCGGGATGGTAGGACTCCGCCGGGAGCAGTACTTC. It is translated as CASSVGMVGLRREQYF.